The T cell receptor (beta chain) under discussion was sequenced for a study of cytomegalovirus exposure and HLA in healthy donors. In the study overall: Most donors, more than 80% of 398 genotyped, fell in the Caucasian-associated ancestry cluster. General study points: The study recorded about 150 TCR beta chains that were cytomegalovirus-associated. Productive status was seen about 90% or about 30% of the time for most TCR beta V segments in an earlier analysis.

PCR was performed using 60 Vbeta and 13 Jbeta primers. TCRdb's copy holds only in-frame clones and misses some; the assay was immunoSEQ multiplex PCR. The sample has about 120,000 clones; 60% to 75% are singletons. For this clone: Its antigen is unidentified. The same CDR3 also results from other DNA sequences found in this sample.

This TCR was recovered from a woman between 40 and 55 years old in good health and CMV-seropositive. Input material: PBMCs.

In DNA, the CDR3 is TGCGCCAGCAGCTTTGGACTAGCGGAACAAGAGACCCAGTACTTC. The encoded protein is CASSFGLAEQETQYF. The chain joins TRBV4-3 to TRBJ2-5, with 10 positions matching TRBD2. Germline V CDR1 and CDR2: LGHNA, YSLEER. J lost 2 bases, V lost 5 bases, and 5 bases had no gene match. CDR3 size: 15 residues.